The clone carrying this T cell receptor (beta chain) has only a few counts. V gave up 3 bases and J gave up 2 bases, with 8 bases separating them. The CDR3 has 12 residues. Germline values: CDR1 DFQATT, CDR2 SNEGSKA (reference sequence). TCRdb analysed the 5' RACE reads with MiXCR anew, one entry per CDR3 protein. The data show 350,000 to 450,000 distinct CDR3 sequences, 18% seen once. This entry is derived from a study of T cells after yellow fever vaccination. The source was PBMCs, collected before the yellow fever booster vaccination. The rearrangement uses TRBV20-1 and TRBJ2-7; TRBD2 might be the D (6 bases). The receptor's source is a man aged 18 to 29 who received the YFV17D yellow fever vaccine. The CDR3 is CSARGLPYEQYF. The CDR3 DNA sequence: TGCAGTGCTAGGGGACTTCCCTACGAGCAGTACTTC.